These 15 T cell receptor beta chains originate from one sample sequenced in a study of T cell responses to AZD1222 COVID-19 vaccine (dated by TCRdb to 2020 to 2022). Taken with the paper, the label for time point translates to: baseline before first vaccination. To prepare the library, the immunoSEQ multiplex PCR assay was applied. Here the immuneACCESS table is served through TCRdb, limited to in-frame sequences with V and J called. Missing clones are a known gap in these copies; in checked studies unresolved V genes cover under half, and the rest lacks a known reason. The sample table shows about 150,000 clones, and approximately 90% are seen once. The ten largest clones add up to about 4.7% of the sample. The material was peripheral blood, obtained on day 0 of AZD1222 vaccination. These receptors came from an adult in good health.

The rearrangement uses TRBV30 and TRBJ2-4; the D gene is possibly TRBD2 (5 bases). V was clipped by 2 bases and J by 0 bases, with 11 bases between them. The CDR3 contains 15 residues. Germline V gene lookup returns CDR1 GTSNPN and CDR2 SVGIG (reference sequence). DNA for the CDR3: TGTGCCTGGAGTCCCGGACTTTTAGCCAAAAACATTCAGTACTTC. Protein product: CAWSPGLLAKNIQYF.

A few counts support this clone. J is TRBJ1-2 and V is TRBV10-3; the D gene is possibly TRBD1 (5 bases). The CDR3 extends over 15 amino acids. Trimming left V 6 bases short and J 0 bases short, with 14 bases between. Per germline, CDR1 ENHRY and CDR2 SYGVKD. As DNA, the CDR3 is TGTGCCATCAGCGAGACAGTATATTCTAACTATGGCTACACCTTC. Translation: CAISETVYSNYGYTF.

Here the CDR3 DNA reads TGTGCCAGCCGCACTTCGAGGACCGGGGAGCTGTTTTTT. It is translated as CASRTSRTGELFF. V is TRBV28 and J is TRBJ2-2; D gene ambiguous. Looked up from germline, CDR1 is MDHEN and CDR2 is SYDVKM. The CDR3 sequence is 13 residues long. V lost 8 bases and J lost 5, with 12 bases in between.

The J gene is TRBJ2-7, the V gene TRBV2; D perhaps matches TRBD1 (5 bases). Per the germline V gene, CDR1 is SNHLY and CDR2 is FYNNEI. V lost 8 bases, J lost 3 bases, and 14 bases lay in between. CDR3 length equals 13 residues. This CDR3 is CASGVGPSYEQYF. As DNA, the CDR3 is TGTGCCAGCGGGGTGGGGCCCAGCTACGAGCAGTACTTC.

V usage is TRBV5-8 and J usage is TRBJ1-6, with D unresolved. The CDR3 spans 16 residues. V lost 0 bases to trimming and J lost 7 bases, with 14 bases between them. CDR1 is SGHTS, CDR2 YDEGEE, per germline. CDR3 DNA sequence: TGTGCCAGCAGCTTGGCCACGGGGTCCCGGAATTCACCCCTCCACTTT. Its protein product is CASSLATGSRNSPLHF.

The gene calls are TRBV28 and TRBJ1-1; 8 nucleotides agree with TRBD1. The germline CDR1 and CDR2 sequences are MDHEN and SYDVKM. V lost 5 bases and J lost 7; bases outside the gene matches: 9. The CDR3 length is 14 residues. The CDR3 sequence is CASSLTGGAFEAFF. DNA for the CDR3: TGTGCCAGCAGTCTTACAGGGGGTGCCTTTGAAGCTTTCTTT.

Notes on this clone: This CDR3 is also generated by other DNA sequences in the sample. The chain couples TRBV19 to TRBJ1-3; D gene uncertain. The CDR3 is 14 amino acids. V lost 6 bases, J lost 0 bases, and 9 bases lay in between. CDR1 and CDR2 from the germline V gene are LNHDA and SQIVND (reference sequence). The CDR3 spells CASSPRDSGNTIYF. The CDR3 DNA follows: TGTGCCAGTAGCCCGCGTGACTCTGGAAACACCATATATTTT.

This clone was seen only once. The genes are TRBV12-3 or TRBV12-4 and TRBJ2-7; no clear D. Trimming cost V 6 bases and J 6 bases, with 9 bases left between them. CDR3 length: 11 residues. CDR3 nucleotides: TGTGCCAGCAGCACTACCGTCGAGCAGTACTTC. Translated: CASSTTVEQYF.

The chain joins TRBV16 to TRBJ1-6; D is possibly TRBD1 (5 bases). V lost 0 bases and J lost 10, with 13 bases in between. CDR3 length: 15 amino acids. From germline, CDR1 is KGHSY and CDR2 FQNENV. The DNA of the CDR3 is TGTGCCAGCAGCCAATCCGGGCAGGGTAACTCACCCCTCCACTTT. Translation: CASSQSGQGNSPLHF.

For the CDR3, the DNA is TGCGCCAGCAGCTTGGCATTGTCGGTGGGGAATGAGCAGTTCTTC. Protein sequence: CASSLALSVGNEQFF. This rearrangement joins TRBV5-1 to TRBJ2-1; no clear D gene. Germline loops: CDR1 SGHRS, CDR2 YFSETQ. The V end lost 0 bases, the J end lost 7 bases, and 14 bases lay between the germline ends. The length of the CDR3 is 15 residues.

The sample holds one count of this clone. The rearrangement uses TRBV11-2 and TRBJ1-1; D might be TRBD1 (6 bases). The CDR3 length is 15 residues. Germline lookup yields CDR1 SGHAT and CDR2 FQNNGV. The V end lost 5 bases, the J end lost 3 bases, and 16 bases lay between the germline ends. The CDR3 coding sequence is TGTGCCAGCAGCCCCCGGGGGGGCCGGCACACTGAAGCTTTCTTT. It is translated as CASSPRGGRHTEAFF. The entire variable domain, with the rest obtained from reference TRBV11-2 and TRBJ1-1, is as follows: EAGVAQSPRYKIIEKRQSVAFWCNPISGHATLYWYQQILGQGPKLLIQFQNNGVVDDSQLPKDRFSAERLKGVDSTLKIQPAKLEDSAVYLCASSPRGGRHTEAFFGQGTRLTVV.

The chain links TRBV10-1 to TRBJ2-1; TRBD2 agrees at 12 bases. V was clipped by 5 bases and J by 8 bases; unmatched bases: 4. This CDR3 region has 14 residues. Germline loops: CDR1 WNHNN, CDR2 SYGVQD (reference sequence). The CDR3 DNA reads as TGCGCCAGCAGTCGACTAGCGGGAGAGGATGAGCAGTTCTTC. The encoded protein is CASSRLAGEDEQFF.

The chain combines TRBV5-1 with TRBJ1-1; the D gene is possibly TRBD1 (6 bases). The CDR3 covers 14 residues. Germline V lookup: CDR1 SGHRS, CDR2 YFSETQ. V dropped 1 base and J dropped 1 base, with 8 bases sitting between them. The CDR3 spells CASSLSRGNTEAFF. The CDR3 DNA is TGCGCCAGCAGCTTGTCCAGGGGGAACACTGAAGCTTTCTTT.

The CDR3 region has the DNA TGTGCCAGCAGTCCTATCCCTGTACCGGGACAGGACTACGAGCAGTACTTC. Translating it yields CASSPIPVPGQDYEQYF. The chain recombines TRBV27 with TRBJ2-7, with TRBD1 matching over 8 bases. The CDR3 consists of 17 residues. The V segment lost 5 bases and the J segment 3 bases; nucleotides outside the gene matches: 15. The germline V gene has CDR1 MNHEY and CDR2 SMNVEV (reference sequence).

The chain employs TRBV13 and TRBJ1-2, with 7 bases that match TRBD1. V lost 8 bases and J lost 2; bases outside the gene matches: 14. Germline loops: CDR1 PRHDT, CDR2 FYEKMQ (reference sequence). The CDR3 contains 16 residues. The CDR3 DNA reads TGTGCCAGCGGGTTCGGAGCAAGGGGGCGCAACTATGGCTACACCTTC. Translation gives CASGFGARGRNYGYTF.